Here is one TCR beta chain with its context. This clonotype was detected only a few times. Its antigen specificity is not known. Within one base of it there is no much larger clone, and no base qualities were kept. Library construction relied on RACE. Sequencing took place on a NextSeq 500. Library preparation attached unique molecular identifiers to individual cDNA molecules for quantitative, reproducible TCR counting. For every blood RNA sample, sequencing covered both the TCR alpha and TCR beta chains. In the original analysis: The median number of TCRs per sample was approximately 96,000, ranging from about 23,224 to 690,600. V, J and CDR3 annotation of the TCR reads was carried out using the Decombinator software suite. Every sample was subsampled to the same number of TCRs (28,000) for the PS versus PT1 abundance plots. Expanded TCRs were defined as absent before sensitization and observed at least eight times at the 2-week time point. The public reads were reprocessed in TCRdb via fastp at Q25 and MiXCR, keeping in-frame beta chains. Under each unique CDR3 protein, matching rows form one entry showing the most common genes and DNA. These V and J calls rely on TCRdb rather than the paper's analysis. The sample yields about 82,000 distinct CDR3 sequences; 13% were counted once. Jointly, the top ten make up about 5.7% of the sample.

Reading the label with the study, this specimen's time point is: patch test 3, about 24 weeks after DPC sensitization. The sample's treatment or condition label, decoded: therapeutic diphenylcyclopropenone sensitization with weekly scalp DPC. At each patch-test visit, blood was drawn before the patch test was applied. Patients were considered eligible if aged 18 to 70, diagnosed with alopecia and deemed suitable for DPC therapy, and patients were excluded if pregnant. Total RNA was extracted from unfractionated whole blood that had been collected in Tempus Blood RNA tubes. This specimen comes from a study of human T cells and chemical hapten exposure (dated by TCRdb to the early 2020s). About the full investigation: For sensitization, 2% DPC in acetone was applied to a 2 cm by 2 cm area of upper inner arm skin. The patient cohort, mostly female, included alopecia areata with under or over 50% scalp involvement, alopecia totalis and alopecia universalis. Twenty-nine alopecia patients gave blood for TCR sequencing at one to four time points (pre-sensitization, 2, 6 and 24 weeks). Patch tests used Finn chambers with 0.01% DPC on the upper back, scored after 6 days by International Contact Dermatitis Research Group standards. In alopecia patients, the study followed how the peripheral blood TCR repertoire changed in vivo over primary and secondary sensitization to diphenylcyclopropenone (DPC), a hapten. Libraries were pooled for sequencing, and per-sample TCR yields varied mainly because of small differences in library volumes within the pool. Patient blood was sampled pre-sensitization (week 0) and at 2, 6 and about 24 weeks after DPC sensitization. Patients additionally received weekly therapeutic DPC doses to the scalp throughout the approximately 25-week study period. Overall study outcomes, separate from this receptor: DPC sensitization did not change how many TCRs were above 1 in 1000 frequency, and no evidence was found of alterations in global repertoire structure. Repeated subsampling changed both the strength of the expansion versus patch-test correlation and the threshold at which the correlation became significant. Expanded TCRs formed significantly more large CDR3 similarity clusters than pre-sensitization or healthy control sets, consistent with antigen-driven responses. Alopecia, a presumed autoimmune disease, was present in all patients, so the immune response of the patients might differ from that of healthy individuals. A positive correlation was found between the number of PT1 expanded TCRs and patch test score, with significance reached at thresholds 8, 16 and 32 but not 4.

This sample comprised whole blood, obtained in connection with sensitization to the hapten diphenylcyclopropenone (DPC). This receptor was obtained from a woman aged 50 to 60 with alopecia areata. Some clones in this sample may be carry-over from other donors' samples.

The sequenced DNA is TGTGCCAGCAGTTTTAGGCTCCCCGTTGGCAATCAGCCCCAGCATTTT. This sequence encodes CASSFRLPVGNQPQHF. The chain is made from TRBV28 and TRBJ1-5; confidence is insufficient to name the D gene. Counted from cysteine to phenylalanine, this CDR3 has 16 amino acids. This entry keeps only the CDR3 DNA: 48 bases, framed from base 1. V gives up 3 bases and J gives up 2 bases, and the segment between their germline ends measures 14 bases. The CDR1 and CDR2 encoded by the germline V gene are MDHEN and SYDVKM.